This TCR beta chain was captured in a study of Siglec-9 on CD8 T cells in melanoma (dated by TCRdb to about 2019). Regarding the complete study: In this study, researchers looked at how Siglec-9 is expressed on CD8+ T cells and what Siglec-9 does to regulate T cells within the melanoma tumor microenvironment.

The library relied on the immunoSEQ multiplex PCR assay. The clones in this table, taken by TCRdb from immuneACCESS, are in-frame only. Not every clone is retained; where verified, under half of the shortfall comes from an unresolved V gene, and the cause of the rest is unknown. The sample yields around 35,000 clones; approximately 84% were counted once. The ten biggest clones cover over 1.5% of the sample. Looking up the germline V gene yields CDR1 SQVTM and CDR2 ANQGSEA. From V the trimming removes 8 bases and from J it removes 7 bases, while the gene matches leave 14 bases of the junction unaccounted for. From the cysteine through the phenylalanine, the CDR3 covers 15 amino acids. Only the CDR3 portion is preserved as DNA: 45 bases, with reading frame beginning at the first base. Beyond this particular receptor, the publication reports: According to the report, an effector memory CD8+ T-cell subset that seemed to build up inside melanoma tumors was both marked and regulated by Siglec-9.

Note on this clone: Its antigen remains undetermined. Nothing much larger sits one base from this clone, and base qualities are not available.

Sequencing was carried out using Siglec-9- CD8+ T cells sorted from blood. The cell subset or site label, as the study defines it: CD8 T cells lacking Siglec-9. The chain uses TRBV29-1 and TRBJ1-6; 7 central nucleotides agree with TRBD1. The source of this sequence is a human donor in good health. CDR3 sequence: CSPQGVQGTNSPLHF. The nucleotide sequence is given as TGCAGCCCCCAGGGGGTACAAGGGACCAATTCACCCCTCCACTTT.